This T cell receptor (beta chain) was identified during a study of OX40 agonist ivuxolimab in advanced cancers. The V and J ends lost 1 base and 4 bases respectively, with 6 bases between them. In germline, CDR1 is LGHNA, CDR2 YNFKEQ. The CDR3 is 13 residues long. Note on this clone: Its target is unknown.

Notes on the study in general: There were also nonresponders showing low normalized T-cell clonal expansion.

Assay used: immunoSEQ multiplex PCR; TCRdb lists only in-frame clones, some missing. The sample lists 40,000 to 55,000 clones, over 80% seen once, with 29% in the top ten. The material was CD4+ or CD8+ T cells sorted from blood, obtained in a trial of the OX40 agonist ivuxolimab. This chain uses TRBV4-2 with TRBJ2-3; no firm D call. This sequence originates from an adult with an advanced solid tumor such as melanoma, head and neck, liver or kidney cancer. This chain's CDR3 is CASSQVGSDTQYF. The CDR3, as DNA: TGTGCCAGCAGCCAAGTAGGTTCAGATACGCAGTATTTT.